This is a list of T cell receptor beta chains from one sample in a study of blood T cell repertoires in COVID-19. Libraries were prepared by immunoSEQ multiplex PCR; TCRdb keeps only in-frame clonotypes and omits some of them. In the table there are tens of thousands of clones, 80% to 95% of which are singletons. Sequences were obtained from peripheral blood. The receptors were sampled from a man aged 80 or over with acute or convalescent COVID-19. The CDR3 runs from the conserved cysteine through the conserved F or W. The D gene is left open where the match is weak. The size field is filled for only some rows; it gives once, few, many or a size class.

NA | TRBJ2-5 | NA | TRBV30 | CAWSPALSGTQYF | TGTGCCTGGAGCCCGGCCCTTTCGGGGACCCAGTACTTC
NA | TRBJ1-4 | NA | TRBV4-1 | CASSQGLTNEKLFF | TGCGCCAGCAGCCAGGGGCTAACTAATGAAAAACTGTTTTTT
TRBD2 | TRBJ2-2 | NA | TRBV10-2 | CASSETSGRSNTGELFF | TGCGCCAGCAGTGAAACTAGCGGGCGCTCGAACACCGGGGAGCTGTTTTTT
NA | TRBJ2-5 | NA | TRBV21-1 | CASSKGLAGGCETQYF | TGTGCCAGCAGCAAAGGGCTAGCGGGGGGTTGTGAGACCCAGTACTTC
NA | TRBJ2-7 | NA | TRBV27 | CASSFRGYEQYF | TGTGCCAGCAGTTTCAGGGGTTACGAGCAGTACTTC
NA | TRBJ1-2 | NA | TRBV6-6 | CASSGTGGSYGYTF | TGTGCCAGCAGTGGGACGGGGGGGAGCTATGGCTACACCTTC
TRBD1 | TRBJ2-7 | NA | TRBV19 | CASSTPGQTYEQYF | TGTGCCAGTAGTACCCCGGGACAGACCTACGAGCAGTACTTC
NA | TRBJ2-2 | NA | TRBV19 | CASSGEDRPTATGELFF | TGTGCCAGTAGTGGAGAGGACAGACCCACAGCCACCGGGGAGCTGTTTTTT
NA | TRBJ2-7 | NA | TRBV27 | CATSRGLTYEQYF | TGTGCCACCTCAAGGGGGTTGACCTACGAGCAGTACTTC
NA | TRBJ2-2 | NA | TRBV30 | CAWKGQGNTGELFF | TGTGCCTGGAAAGGCCAGGGGAACACCGGGGAGCTGTTTTTT
TRBD2 | TRBJ2-3 | NA | TRBV7-2 | CASSPAGLAGGRTDTQYF | TGTGCCAGCAGCCCCGCGGGACTAGCGGGGGGACGCACAGATACGCAGTATTTT
NA | TRBJ1-2 | NA | TRBV28 | CASTSEGAGYTF | TGTGCCAGCACCTCGGAGGGTGCGGGCTACACCTTC
NA | TRBJ2-3 | NA | TRBV9 | CASSVALFTDTQYF | TGTGCCAGCAGCGTAGCTCTGTTCACAGATACGCAGTATTTT
NA | TRBJ2-5 | NA | TRBV5-6 | CASSLVQGGGETQYF | TGTGCCAGCAGCTTGGTACAGGGGGGGGGAGAGACCCAGTACTTC
TRBD1 | TRBJ2-1 | NA | TRBV9 | CASSFRDSGNEQFF | TGTGCCAGCTCTTTTCGGGACAGCGGCAATGAGCAGTTCTTC
NA | TRBJ2-6 | NA | TRBV5-1 | CASSSSSGANVLTF | TGCGCCAGCAGCTCCAGCTCTGGGGCCAACGTCCTGACTTTC
NA | TRBJ2-5 | once | TRBV10-3 | CAISGGNQETQYF | TGTGCCATCAGCGGAGGGAACCAAGAGACCCAGTACTTC
TRBD2 | TRBJ2-5 | NA | TRBV30 | CAWRGAGGSETQYF | TGTGCCTGGCGGGGGGCGGGGGGCTCGGAGACCCAGTACTTC
NA | TRBJ2-5 | NA | TRBV6-1 | CASRGPGLQETQYF | TGTGCCAGCAGAGGACCGGGACTCCAAGAGACCCAGTACTTC
NA | TRBJ2-1 | NA | TRBV3-1/TRBV3-2 | CASSQPQGRNEQFF | TGTGCCAGCAGCCAACCCCAGGGGAGAAATGAGCAGTTCTTC
TRBD1 | TRBJ2-1 | NA | TRBV27 | CASSLHATGGYGSYNEQFF | TGTGCCAGCAGTCTCCACGCGACAGGGGGCTATGGGTCCTACAATGAGCAGTTCTTC
NA | TRBJ2-1 | NA | TRBV5-1 | CASSLDRTDNEQFF | TGCGCCAGCAGCTTGGATAGGACAGACAATGAGCAGTTCTTC
NA | TRBJ2-5 | NA | TRBV7-2 | CASSSQTGQETQYF | TGTGCCAGCAGCTCCCAGACAGGCCAAGAGACCCAGTACTTC
TRBD1 | TRBJ1-3 | many | TRBV28 | CASSLEGDRKIPGNTIYF | TGTGCCAGCAGTTTAGAGGGGGACAGGAAAATACCTGGGAACACCATATATTTT
NA | TRBJ2-7 | NA | TRBV29-1 | CSVEGRAGENEQYF | TGCAGCGTTGAGGGCAGGGCAGGAGAAAACGAGCAGTACTTC
NA | TRBJ1-6 | once | TRBV10-3 | CATAGINNSPLHF | TGTGCCACCGCGGGAATTAATAATTCACCCCTCCACTTT
TRBD2 | TRBJ2-3 | NA | TRBV19 | CASSMTLRRGSWFTDTQYF | TGTGCCAGTAGTATGACCCTGCGGCGGGGGAGTTGGTTCACAGATACGCAGTATTTT